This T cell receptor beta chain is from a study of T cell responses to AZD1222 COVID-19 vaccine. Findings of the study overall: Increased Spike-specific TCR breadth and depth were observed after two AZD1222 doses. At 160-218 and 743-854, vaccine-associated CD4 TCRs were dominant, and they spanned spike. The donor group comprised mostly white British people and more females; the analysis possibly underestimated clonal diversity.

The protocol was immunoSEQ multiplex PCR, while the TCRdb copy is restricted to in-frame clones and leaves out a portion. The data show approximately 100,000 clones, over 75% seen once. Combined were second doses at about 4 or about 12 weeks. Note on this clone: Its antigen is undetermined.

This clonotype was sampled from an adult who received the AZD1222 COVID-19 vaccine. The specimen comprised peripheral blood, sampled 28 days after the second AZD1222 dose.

The CDR3 nucleotides read TGTGCCAGCAGCCCCCGGGACAGTCAACGTGGCTACACCTTC. Protein product: CASSPRDSQRGYTF. V gene TRBV3-1 (or the pseudogene TRBV3-2) combines with J gene TRBJ1-2, with TRBD1 matching over 7 bases. Germline CDR1 LGHDT, CDR2 YNNKEL (reference sequence). Trimming at V came to 4 bases and at J to 7 bases, leaving 9 bases not matched to a gene. The CDR3 contains 14 residues.